This T cell receptor beta chain was identified in a study of fetal regulatory T cell absence and autoimmunity. Study at large: Without clinical diabetes, IPEX patients showed exocrine pancreas autoimmunity. Findings and caveats of the study: Cord blood and pancreas showed broadly similar TRB gene family usage. Oligoclonal TCR enrichment in pancreas over cord blood reached over 85-fold for some clones.

Of note for this clone: Its target is unknown.

The assay was run at survey level. Sequenced by immunoSEQ multiplex PCR; TCRdb stores in-frame clones only, minus some. The table records 95,000 or so clones, 60% to 80% of them present only once. The V gene's germline CDR1 is MNHEY and CDR2 SVGAGI. This CDR3 is 14 amino acids long. The junction had 0 bases not matched to a gene; V was cut back by 4 bases and J by 0 bases. Specimen: pancreas tissue. The V and J genes are TRBV6-5 and TRBJ2-7; 10 positions match TRBD2. This clonotype was obtained from a male donor with IPEX syndrome. As DNA, the CDR3 is TGTGCCAGCAGTTGGACTAGCGGCTCCTACGAGCAGTACTTC. It codes for CASSWTSGSYEQYF.